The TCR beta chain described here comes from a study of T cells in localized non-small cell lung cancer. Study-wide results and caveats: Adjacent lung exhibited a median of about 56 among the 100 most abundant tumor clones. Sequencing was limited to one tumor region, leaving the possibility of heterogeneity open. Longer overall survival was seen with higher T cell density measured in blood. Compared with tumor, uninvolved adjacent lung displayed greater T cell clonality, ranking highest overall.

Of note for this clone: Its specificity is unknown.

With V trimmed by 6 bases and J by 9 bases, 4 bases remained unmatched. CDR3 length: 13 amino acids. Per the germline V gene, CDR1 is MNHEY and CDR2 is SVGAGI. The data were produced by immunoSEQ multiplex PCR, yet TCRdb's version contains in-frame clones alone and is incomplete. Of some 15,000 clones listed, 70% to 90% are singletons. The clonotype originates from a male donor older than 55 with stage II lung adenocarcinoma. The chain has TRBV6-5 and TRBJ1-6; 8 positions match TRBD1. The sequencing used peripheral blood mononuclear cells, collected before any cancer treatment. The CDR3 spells CASRGQGISPLHF. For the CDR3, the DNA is TGTGCCAGCAGAGGACAGGGAATTTCACCCCTCCACTTT.